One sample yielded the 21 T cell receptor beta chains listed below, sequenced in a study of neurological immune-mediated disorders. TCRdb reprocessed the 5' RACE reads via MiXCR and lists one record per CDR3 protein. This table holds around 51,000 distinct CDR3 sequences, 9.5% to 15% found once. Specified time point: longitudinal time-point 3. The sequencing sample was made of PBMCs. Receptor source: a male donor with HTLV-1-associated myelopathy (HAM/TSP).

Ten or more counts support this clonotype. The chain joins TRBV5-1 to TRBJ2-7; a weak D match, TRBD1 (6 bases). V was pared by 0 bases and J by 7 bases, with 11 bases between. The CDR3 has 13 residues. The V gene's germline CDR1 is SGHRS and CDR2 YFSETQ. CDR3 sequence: CASSLDRVGEQYF. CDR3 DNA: TGCGCCAGCAGCTTGGACAGGGTGGGGGAGCAGTACTTC.

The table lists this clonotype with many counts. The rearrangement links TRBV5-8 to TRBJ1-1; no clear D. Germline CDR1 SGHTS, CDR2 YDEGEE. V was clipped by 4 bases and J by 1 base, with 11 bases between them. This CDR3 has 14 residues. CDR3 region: CASSPPHTNTEAFF. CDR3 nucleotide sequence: TGTGCCAGCAGCCCCCCCCACACGAACACTGAAGCTTTCTTT.

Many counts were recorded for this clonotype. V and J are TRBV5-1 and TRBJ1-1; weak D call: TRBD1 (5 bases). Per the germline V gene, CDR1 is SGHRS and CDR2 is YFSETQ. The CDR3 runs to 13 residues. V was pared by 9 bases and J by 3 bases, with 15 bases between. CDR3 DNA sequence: TGCGCCACCTCATCGACAGAAGACACTGAAGCTTTCTTT. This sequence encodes CATSSTEDTEAFF.

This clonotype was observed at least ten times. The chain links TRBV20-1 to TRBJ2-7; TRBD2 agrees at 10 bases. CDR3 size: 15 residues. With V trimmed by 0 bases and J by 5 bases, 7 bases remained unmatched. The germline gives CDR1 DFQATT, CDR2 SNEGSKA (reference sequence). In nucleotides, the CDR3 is TGCAGTGCTAGAGATCGCACTAGCGGGGTCAACGAGCAGTACTTC. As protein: CSARDRTSGVNEQYF.

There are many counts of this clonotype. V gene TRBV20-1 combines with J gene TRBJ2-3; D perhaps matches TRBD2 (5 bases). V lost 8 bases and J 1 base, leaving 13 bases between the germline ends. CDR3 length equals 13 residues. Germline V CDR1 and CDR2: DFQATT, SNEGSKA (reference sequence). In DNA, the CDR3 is TGCAGTTGCCCGGGGTCAGGCACAGATACGCAGTATTTT. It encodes CSCPGSGTDTQYF.

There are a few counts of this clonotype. CDR3 in DNA: TGTGCTAGTGGTTTGTTACAGGGTATTAACACCGGGGAGCTGTTTTTT. Protein sequence: CASGLLQGINTGELFF. The chain joins TRBV12-5 to TRBJ2-2, with D possibly matching TRBD1 (6 bases). CDR3 length equals 16 residues. CDR1 is LGHNT, CDR2 FRNRAP, per germline. The germline V and J ends were trimmed by 2 bases and 2 bases, with 12 bases remaining between them. The entire variable domain, with the rest obtained from reference TRBV12-5 and TRBJ2-2, is as follows: DARVTQTPRHKVTEMGQEVTMRCQPILGHNTVFWYRQTMMQGLELLAYFRNRAPLDDSGMPKDRFSAEMPDATLATLKIQPSEPRDSAVYFCASGLLQGINTGELFFGEGSRLTVL.

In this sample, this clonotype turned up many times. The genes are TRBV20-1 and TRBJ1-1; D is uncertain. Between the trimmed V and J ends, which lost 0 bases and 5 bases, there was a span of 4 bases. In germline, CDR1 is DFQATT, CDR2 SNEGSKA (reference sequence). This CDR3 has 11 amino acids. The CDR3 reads CSAREVTEAFF. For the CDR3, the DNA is TGCAGTGCTAGAGAGGTAACTGAAGCTTTCTTT.

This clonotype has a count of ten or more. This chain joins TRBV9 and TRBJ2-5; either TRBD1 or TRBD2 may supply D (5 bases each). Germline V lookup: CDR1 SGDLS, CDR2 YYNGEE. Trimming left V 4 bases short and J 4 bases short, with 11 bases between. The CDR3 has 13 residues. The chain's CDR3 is CASSLHGGETQYF. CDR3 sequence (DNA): TGTGCCAGCAGCCTCCATGGGGGAGAGACCCAGTACTTC.

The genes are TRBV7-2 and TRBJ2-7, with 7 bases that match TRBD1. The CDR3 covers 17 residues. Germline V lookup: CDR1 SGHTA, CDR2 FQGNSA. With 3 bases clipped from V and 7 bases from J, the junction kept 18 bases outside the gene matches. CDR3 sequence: CASSLGTHRDSLSEQYF. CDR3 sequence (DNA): TGTGCCAGCAGCTTGGGGACGCACCGGGACAGTTTATCGGAGCAGTACTTC.

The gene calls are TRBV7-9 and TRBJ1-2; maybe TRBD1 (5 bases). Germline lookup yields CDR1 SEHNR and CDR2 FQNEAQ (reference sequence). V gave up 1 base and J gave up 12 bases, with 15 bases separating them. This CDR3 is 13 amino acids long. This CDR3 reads CASSLGDGRNHTF. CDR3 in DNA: TGTGCCAGCAGCTTAGGGGACGGTCGTAATCACACCTTC.

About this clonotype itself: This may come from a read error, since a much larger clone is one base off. The CDR3 coding sequence is TGCAGTATTAAATCCTGCGAGCAGTACTTC. It encodes CSIKSCEQYF. The J gene is TRBJ2-7, the V gene TRBV20-1; D is undetermined. This CDR3 contains 10 residues. Germline V gene sequence: CDR1 DFQATT, CDR2 SNEGSKA (reference sequence).

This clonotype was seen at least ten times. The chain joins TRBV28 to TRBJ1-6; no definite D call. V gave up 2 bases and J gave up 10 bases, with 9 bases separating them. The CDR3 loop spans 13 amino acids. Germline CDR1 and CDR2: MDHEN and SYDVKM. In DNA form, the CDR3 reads TGTGCCAGCAGTTTAGTATTACCCTCACCCCTCCACTTT. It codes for CASSLVLPSPLHF.

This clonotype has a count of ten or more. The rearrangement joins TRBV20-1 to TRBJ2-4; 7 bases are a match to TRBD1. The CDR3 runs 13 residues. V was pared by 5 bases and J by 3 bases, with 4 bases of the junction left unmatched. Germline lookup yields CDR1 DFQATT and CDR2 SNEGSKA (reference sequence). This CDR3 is CSAPDRLKNIQYF. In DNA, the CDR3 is TGCAGTGCTCCGGACAGGCTCAAAAACATTCAGTACTTC.

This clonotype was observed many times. The DNA of the CDR3 is TGTGCCAGCAGAGCAGGGGGTGTGTCACCCCTCCACTTT. This codes for CASRAGGVSPLHF. This sequence joins TRBV2 and TRBJ1-6, with TRBD1 identical over 7 bases. This CDR3 has 13 amino acids. Germline values: CDR1 SNHLY, CDR2 FYNNEI. V was pared by 6 bases and J by 10 bases, with 6 bases of the junction left unmatched.

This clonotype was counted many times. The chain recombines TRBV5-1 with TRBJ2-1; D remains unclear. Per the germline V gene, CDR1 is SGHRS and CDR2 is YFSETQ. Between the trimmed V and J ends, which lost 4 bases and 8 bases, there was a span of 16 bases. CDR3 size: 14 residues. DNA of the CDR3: TGCGCCAGCAGCAAGACTCTCATTTGGGATGAGCAGTTCTTC. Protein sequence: CASSKTLIWDEQFF. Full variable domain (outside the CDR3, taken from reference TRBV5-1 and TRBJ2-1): KAGVTQTPRYLIKTRGQQVTLSCSPISGHRSVSWYQQTPGQGLQFLFEYFSETQRNKGNFPGRFSGRQFSNSRSEMNVSTLELGDSALYLCASSKTLIWDEQFFGPGTRLTVL.

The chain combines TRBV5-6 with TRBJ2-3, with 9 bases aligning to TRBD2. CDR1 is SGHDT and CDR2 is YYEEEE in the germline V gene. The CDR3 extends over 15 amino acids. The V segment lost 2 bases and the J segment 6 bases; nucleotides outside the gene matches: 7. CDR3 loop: CASSFRTSAEDTQYF. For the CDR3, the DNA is TGTGCCAGCAGCTTTAGGACTAGCGCGGAGGATACGCAGTATTTT.

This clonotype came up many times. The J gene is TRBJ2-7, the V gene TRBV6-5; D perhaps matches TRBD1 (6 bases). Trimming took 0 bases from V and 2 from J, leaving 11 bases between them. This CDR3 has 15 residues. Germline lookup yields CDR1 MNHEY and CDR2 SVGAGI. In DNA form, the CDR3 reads TGTGCCAGCAGTTACTCGCTGGACAGAACCTACGAGCAGTACTTC. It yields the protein CASSYSLDRTYEQYF.

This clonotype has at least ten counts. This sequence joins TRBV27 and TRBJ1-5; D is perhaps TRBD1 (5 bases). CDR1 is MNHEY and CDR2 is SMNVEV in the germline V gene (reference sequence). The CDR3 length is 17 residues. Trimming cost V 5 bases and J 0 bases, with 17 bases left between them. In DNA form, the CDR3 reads TGTGCCAGCAGTCCTAGGTTGGGGGTGGGTAGCAATCAGCCCCAGCATTTT. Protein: CASSPRLGVGSNQPQHF.

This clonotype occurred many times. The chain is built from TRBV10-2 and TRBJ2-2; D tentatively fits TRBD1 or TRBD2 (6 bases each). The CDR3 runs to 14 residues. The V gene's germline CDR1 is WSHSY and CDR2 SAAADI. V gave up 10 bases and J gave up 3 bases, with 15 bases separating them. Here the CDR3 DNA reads TGCGCCACCGGCGAGGAGGGGGACACCGGGGAGCTGTTTTTT. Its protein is CATGEEGDTGELFF.

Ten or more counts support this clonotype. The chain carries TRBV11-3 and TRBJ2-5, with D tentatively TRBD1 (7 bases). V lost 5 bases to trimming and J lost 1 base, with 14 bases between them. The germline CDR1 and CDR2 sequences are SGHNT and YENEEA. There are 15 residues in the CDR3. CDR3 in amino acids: CASSPRQGLQETQYF. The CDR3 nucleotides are TGTGCCAGCAGCCCCCGACAGGGACTCCAAGAGACCCAGTACTTC.

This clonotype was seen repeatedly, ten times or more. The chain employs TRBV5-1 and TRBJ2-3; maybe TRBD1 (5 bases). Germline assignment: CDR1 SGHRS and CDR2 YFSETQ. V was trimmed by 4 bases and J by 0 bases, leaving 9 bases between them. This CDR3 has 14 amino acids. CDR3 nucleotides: TGCGCCAGCAGCCCTCACAGGAGCACAGATACGCAGTATTTT. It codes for CASSPHRSTDTQYF.